The clone carrying this TCR beta chain appeared a few times. The source of the sample is a study of T cell responses to AZD1222 COVID-19 vaccine. CDR3 length: 13 amino acids. With 5 bases removed from V and 3 bases from J, the gap between germline ends came to 11 bases. The germline V gene has CDR1 MNHEY and CDR2 SMNVEV (reference sequence). Measured with immunoSEQ multiplex PCR; TCRdb has only the in-frame clones, and not every one. The sample has about 97,000 clones, 70% to 90% seen once. The source of this sequence is an adult in good health. The rearrangement links TRBV27 to TRBJ2-7; weak D call: TRBD1 (6 bases). The sequences come from peripheral blood, collected on day 0 of AZD1222 vaccination. DNA for the CDR3: TGTGCCAGCAGTCGTGGGGGCTACTACGAGCAGTACTTC. Translated: CASSRGGYYEQYF.